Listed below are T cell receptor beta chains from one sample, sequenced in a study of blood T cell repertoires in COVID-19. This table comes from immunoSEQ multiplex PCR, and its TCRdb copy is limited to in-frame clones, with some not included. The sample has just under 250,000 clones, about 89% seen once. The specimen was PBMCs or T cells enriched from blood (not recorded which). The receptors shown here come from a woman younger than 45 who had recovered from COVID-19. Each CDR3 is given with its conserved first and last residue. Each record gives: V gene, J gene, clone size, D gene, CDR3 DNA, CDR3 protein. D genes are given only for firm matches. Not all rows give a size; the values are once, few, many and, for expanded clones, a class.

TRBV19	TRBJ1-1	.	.	TGTGCCAGTAGTATACATCGACTAACGGACACTGAAGCTTTCTTT	CASSIHRLTDTEAFF
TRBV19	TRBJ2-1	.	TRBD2	TGTGCCAGTAGTTCAAAGGGAGGGGCCACCTACAATGAGCAGTTCTTC	CASSSKGGATYNEQFF
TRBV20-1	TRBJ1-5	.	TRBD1	TGCAGTGCTAGTGAGGGGGCAGGGAATCAGCCCCAGCATTTT	CSASEGAGNQPQHF
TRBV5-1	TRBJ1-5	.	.	TGCGCCAGCAGCTTAAGGGGTAATCAGCCCCAGCATTTT	CASSLRGNQPQHF
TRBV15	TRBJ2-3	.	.	TGTGCCACCAGCAGAGAGAGGCACACAGATACGCAGTATTTT	CATSRERHTDTQYF
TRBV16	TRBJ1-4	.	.	TGTGCCAGCAGCTGGAGCAGGGGAACTAATGAAAAACTGTTTTTT	CASSWSRGTNEKLFF
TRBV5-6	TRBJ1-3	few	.	TGTGCCAGCAGCTTCGGAACAGGGAGCCCTGGAAACACCATATATTTT	CASSFGTGSPGNTIYF
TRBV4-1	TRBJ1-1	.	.	TGCGCCAGCAGCCAAGCCCGGCCGGGGGGCGCTGAAGCTTTCTTT	CASSQARPGGAEAFF
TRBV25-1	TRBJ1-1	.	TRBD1	TGTGCCAGCAGGGGACAGACCTTGAACACTGAAGCTTTCTTT	CASRGQTLNTEAFF
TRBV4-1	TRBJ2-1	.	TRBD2	TGCGCCAGCAGTCGACTAGCGGGAGGGCTCGGGGATGAGCAGTTCTTC	CASSRLAGGLGDEQFF
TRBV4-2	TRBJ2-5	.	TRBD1	TGTGCCAGCAGCCAAGCCCCACGTACTACAGGGGGAGAAGAGACCCAGTACTTC	CASSQAPRTTGGEETQYF
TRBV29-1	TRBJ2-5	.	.	TGCAGCGTTGCTCCCACTAGCACTCAAGAGACCCAGTACTTC	CSVAPTSTQETQYF
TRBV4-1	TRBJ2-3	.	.	TGCGCCAGCAGCCAGACCCCGTCTTTTGCGCGGGGCCTCACAGATACGCAGTATTTT	CASSQTPSFARGLTDTQYF
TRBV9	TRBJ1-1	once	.	TGTGCCAGCAGCGTAGGGGTTCAGGGGATGAACACTGAAGCTTTCTTT	CASSVGVQGMNTEAFF
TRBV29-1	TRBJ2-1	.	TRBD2	TGCAGCGTTGAAATCCCGACTAGCCCCTTTGGGAGTGAGCAGTTCTTC	CSVEIPTSPFGSEQFF
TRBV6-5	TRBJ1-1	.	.	TGTGCCAGCAACCCAGCGGGGGGAGGCACTGAAGCTTTCTTT	CASNPAGGGTEAFF
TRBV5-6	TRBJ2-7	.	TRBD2	TGTGCCAGCAGCTTGCGCGGGGGGCTATTCGAGCAGTACTTC	CASSLRGGLFEQYF
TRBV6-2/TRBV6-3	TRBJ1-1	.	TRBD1	TGTGCCAGCAGTCGCACCAGGGGGTTTTATGAAGCTTTCTTT	CASSRTRGFYEAFF
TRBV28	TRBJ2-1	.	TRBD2	TGTGCCAGCAGTTTGCGGGACTACCAGTTCTTC	CASSLRDYQFF
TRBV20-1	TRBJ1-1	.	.	TGCAGTGCTAGACAGGGCATTGAAGCTTTCTTT	CSARQGIEAFF
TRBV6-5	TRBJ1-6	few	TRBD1	TGTGCCAGCATTGGGACAGGGGGTGGTTCACCCCTCCACTTT	CASIGTGGGSPLHF
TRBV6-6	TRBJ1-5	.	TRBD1	TGTGCCAGCAGTGCCGGGACAGGGGTCAATCAGCCCCAGCATTTT	CASSAGTGVNQPQHF
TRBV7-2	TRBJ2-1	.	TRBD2	TGTGCCAGCAGCTCACGCTGGACTAGCAATGAGCAGTTCTTC	CASSSRWTSNEQFF
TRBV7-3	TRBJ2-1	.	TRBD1	TGTGCCAGCAGCACGGACCCGAGGGGGCACAATGAGCAGTTCTTC	CASSTDPRGHNEQFF
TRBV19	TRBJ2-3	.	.	TGTGCCAGTAAGAGGCAGCCGTTCACAGATACGCAGTATTTT	CASKRQPFTDTQYF